A single sample is the source of the 26 T cell receptor beta chains below, sequenced in a study of metastatic and nonmetastatic thyroid tumors. With MiXCR, TCRdb called clones anew from the PCR reads. The sample lists tens of thousands of clones; about a fifth were seen once. Every patient was untreated before thyroid surgery. The material sequenced was blood. These receptors originate from a female donor with papillary thyroid cancer or a benign thyroid nodule (not recorded which). Some clones in this sample may be carry-over from other donors' samples.

This clone was picked up many times. The chain's CDR3 is CASSREAGRMAKNIQYF. The CDR3 DNA is TGTGCCAGCAGCAGGGAGGCGGGGAGGATGGCCAAAAACATTCAGTACTTC. J is TRBJ2-4 and V is TRBV2; weak D call: TRBD2 (6 bases). V was shortened by 6 bases and J by 1 base, with 19 bases between the two germline ends. This CDR3 spans 17 amino acids. Germline CDR1 SNHLY, CDR2 FYNNEI.

CDR3 loop: CASSVDWTDTYEQYF. The DNA for the CDR3 is TGTGCCAGCAGCGTAGATTGGACCGACACCTACGAGCAGTACTTC. The chain combines TRBV9 with TRBJ2-7, with no clear D. Germline lookup yields CDR1 SGDLS and CDR2 YYNGEE. The V end lost 0 bases, the J end lost 2 bases, and 12 bases lay between the germline ends. The CDR3 runs 15 residues.

Ten or more counts support this clone. The chain joins TRBV4-1 to TRBJ2-2; D might be TRBD1 (6 bases). Germline loops: CDR1 MGHRA, CDR2 YSYEKL. The V end was cut by 2 bases, the J end by 8 bases, with 15 bases between. This CDR3 is built from 15 residues. The CDR3 DNA reads as TGCGCCAGCAGCCAAACCAACAGGGTAGGAGGGGAGCTGTTTTTT. It is translated as CASSQTNRVGGELFF.

This clone was counted a few times. V and J are TRBV11-2 and TRBJ1-3; D not certain. The CDR3 length is 17 residues. CDR1 is SGHAT, CDR2 FQNNGV, per germline. The V gene lost 0 bases and the J gene lost 1 base, with 13 bases spanning the gap. CDR3 residues: CASSLDLGWRSGNTIYF. Written as DNA, the CDR3 is TGTGCCAGCAGCTTAGACCTAGGGTGGCGGTCTGGAAACACCATATATTTT.

The chain is built from TRBV28 and TRBJ1-3, with D perhaps TRBD1 (5 bases). Germline V gene sequence: CDR1 MDHEN, CDR2 SYDVKM. The CDR3 sequence is 13 residues long. V was clipped by 7 bases and J by 7 bases, with 14 bases between them. The DNA for the CDR3 is TGTGCCAGCACTTTGCAGGGAGTGAACACCATATATTTT. Translated: CASTLQGVNTIYF.

The chain is built from TRBV20-1 and TRBJ1-1; D perhaps matches TRBD1 (5 bases). CDR1 is DFQATT and CDR2 is SNEGSKA in the germline V gene (reference sequence). V gave up 6 bases and J gave up 2 bases, with 10 bases separating them. The CDR3 length is 12 residues. The CDR3 nucleotides are TGCAGTGCCATGGGGGGAAACACTGAAGCTTTCTTT. Protein product: CSAMGGNTEAFF.

This clone was seen at least ten times. The rearrangement links TRBV7-6 to TRBJ2-2; TRBD2 agrees at 12 bases. V trimming: 2 bases; J trimming: 6 bases; junction bases outside the gene matches: 1. Germline V CDR1 and CDR2: SGHVS, FNYEAQ. This CDR3 spans 15 amino acids. CDR3 nucleotides: TGTGCCAGCAGCTTACTAGCGGGAGGGTCCGGGGAGCTGTTTTTT. Protein: CASSLLAGGSGELFF.

As for this clone: In this CDR3 the conserved last residue, phenylalanine or tryptophan, is missing, so a read error is likely. The chain carries TRBV6-1 and TRBJ2-7, with D possibly matching TRBD2 (5 bases). CDR1 is MNHNS and CDR2 is SASEGT in the germline V gene. V dropped 5 bases and J dropped 3 bases, with 14 bases sitting between them. This CDR3 spans 14 amino acids. The CDR3 DNA is TGTGCCAGCAGTAGCGGTGAACTCCGCTACGAGCAGTACCTC. Translating it yields CASSSGELRYEQYL.

Of note for this clone: At one end, the junction sequence differs from germline, possibly due to a read error. The rearrangement joins TRBV20-1 to TRBJ2-7, with 7 bases fitting TRBD1. Germline CDR1 reads DFQATT; CDR2 reads SNEGSKA (reference sequence). CDR3 length: 14 residues. This CDR3 reads CSARSVQGMYEQYF. The CDR3 DNA follows: TGCAGTGCTAGATCGGTACAGGGGATGTACGAGCAGTACTTT.

Only a few counts were recorded for this clone. This chain connects TRBV12-3 or TRBV12-4 to TRBJ1-5; 7 positions agree with TRBD1. With 6 bases clipped from V and 4 bases from J, the junction kept 6 bases outside the gene matches. CDR3 size: 14 residues. DNA for the CDR3: TGTGCCAGCAGCCGGGGACAGAGGAATCAGCCCCAGCATTTT. Its translation: CASSRGQRNQPQHF.

About this clone: A much larger clone lies a single base off, so this may be a read error. The gene calls are TRBV19 and TRBJ2-5; TRBD1 matches at 8 bases. The CDR3 is 17 residues long. CDR1 is LNHDA and CDR2 is SQIVND in the germline V gene (reference sequence). V trimming: 7 bases; J trimming: 8 bases; junction bases outside the gene matches: 21. Here the CDR3 DNA reads TGTGCCAGTAAACGGAGAGCGACAGGGGACGTAGGGGATACCCAGTACTTC. As protein: CASKRRATGDVGDTQYF.

Ten or more counts support this clone. CDR3: CASSFWGAADTQYF. The CDR3 region has the DNA TGTGCCAGCAGCTTTTGGGGGGCGGCAGATACGCAGTATTTT. The chain links TRBV11-2 to TRBJ2-3; either TRBD1 or TRBD2 may fit D (6 bases each). The CDR3 is 14 amino acids. V gave up 3 bases and J gave up 4 bases, with 11 bases separating them. Germline-derived CDR1 and CDR2 are SGHAT and FQNNGV.

Of note for this clone: The junction does not match germline at one end; this may be a read error. The V call is TRBV28, the J call TRBJ2-2; 8 bases map to TRBD1. Germline V lookup: CDR1 MDHEN, CDR2 SYDVKM. This CDR3 has 17 amino acids. The CDR3, as DNA: TGTGCCAGCAGTTCCGTCCAGGGGGCTTTAACCCCCCGGGAGCTTTTTTTT. Protein: CASSSVQGALTPRELFF.

The chain joins TRBV6-1 to TRBJ2-1; 10 bases fit TRBD2. The V gene end was trimmed by 11 bases and the J gene end by 5 bases; junction bases not matched to a gene: 9. From germline, CDR1 is MNHNS and CDR2 SASEGT. The CDR3 extends over 14 amino acids. Here the CDR3 reads CAGILLAGNNEQFF. The DNA for the CDR3 is TGTGCCGGCATTCTACTAGCGGGAAACAATGAGCAGTTCTTC.

The chain employs TRBV12-3 or TRBV12-4 and TRBJ2-6, with no clear D. V lost 3 bases and J lost 4, with 10 bases in between. The length of the CDR3 is 15 residues. CDR3 amino acids: CASSFQSVGANVLTF. In nucleotides, the CDR3 is TGTGCCAGCAGTTTTCAGTCGGTGGGGGCCAACGTCCTGACTTTC.

On this clone: The same CDR3 also results from other DNA sequences found in this sample. The CDR3 bases are TGCAGTGCTCTGGAGGGACTAGTGTACGAGCAGTACTTC. It is translated as CSALEGLVYEQYF. The rearrangement uses TRBV20-1 and TRBJ2-7, with 8 bases matching TRBD2. Germline V gene lookup returns CDR1 DFQATT and CDR2 SNEGSKA (reference sequence). The ends lost 5 bases at V and 4 bases at J; junction bases unmatched: 7. The CDR3 loop spans 13 amino acids.

This clone was observed once. The chain links TRBV5-1 to TRBJ2-1, with 12 bases fitting TRBD2. CDR3 size: 16 residues. CDR1 SGHRS and CDR2 YFSETQ come from the germline V gene. Trimming took 0 bases from V and 3 from J; bases not matched to a gene: 1. The CDR3 nucleotides read TGCGCCAGCAGCTTGGGGACTAGCGGGAACTACAATGAGCAGTTCTTC. Translating it yields CASSLGTSGNYNEQFF.

This clone was seen a few times. The rearrangement joins TRBV6-1 to TRBJ2-1; a possible D gene is TRBD1 (6 bases). The CDR3 contains 14 residues. CDR1 is MNHNS and CDR2 is SASEGT in the germline V gene. V gave up 6 bases and J gave up 7 bases, with 16 bases separating them. DNA for the CDR3: TGTGCCAGCAGGAATACAGGGACCTGGAATGAGCAGTTCTTC. Translating gives CASRNTGTWNEQFF.

This chain connects TRBV12-3 or TRBV12-4 to TRBJ2-1; D not certain. The CDR3 is 11 amino acids. V dropped 5 bases and J dropped 8 bases, with 7 bases sitting between them. The CDR3 DNA follows: TGTGCCAGCAGTCTAGTAGATGAGCAGTTCTTC. It encodes CASSLVDEQFF.

There are many counts of this clone. V gene TRBV5-1 combines with J gene TRBJ2-3; 7 bases map to TRBD2. The CDR3 is 15 amino acids. Trimming cost V 4 bases and J 0 bases; bases outside gene matches: 5. CDR1 SGHRS and CDR2 YFSETQ come from the germline V gene. Written as DNA, the CDR3 is TGCGCCAGCAGCGCCGGGACTACTAGCACAGATACGCAGTATTTT. Encoded protein: CASSAGTTSTDTQYF. Looking up the rest from reference TRBV5-1 and TRBJ2-3 gives the full variable domain: KAGVTQTPRYLIKTRGQQVTLSCSPISGHRSVSWYQQTPGQGLQFLFEYFSETQRNKGNFPGRFSGRQFSNSRSEMNVSTLELGDSALYLCASSAGTTSTDTQYFGPGTRLTVL.

This clone appeared a single time. The chain couples TRBV2 to TRBJ1-3; D is unclear. The CDR3 is 15 residues long. CDR1 is SNHLY, CDR2 FYNNEI, per germline. Trimming removed 3 bases at V and 0 bases at J, with 9 bases between. CDR3 coding DNA: TGTGCCAGCAGTGAGGAACAGATCTCTGGAAACACCATATATTTT. Translation: CASSEEQISGNTIYF.

This clone was recorded at least ten times. This may come from a read error, since a much larger clone is one base off. The same CDR3 arises from other DNA sequences in this sample as well. The CDR3 loop reads CASIPLAQGGSTEAFF. Here the CDR3 DNA reads TGTGCCAGCATCCCCCTCGCGCAGGGAGGGAGTACTGAAGCTTTCTTT. This chain joins TRBV6-1 and TRBJ1-1, with D possibly TRBD1 on 5 matching bases. Germline V gene data show CDR1 as MNHNS and CDR2 as SASEGT. V shed 7 bases and J shed 5 bases, with 23 bases lying between them. This CDR3 spans 16 amino acids.

The chain recombines TRBV11-2 with TRBJ2-1; 14 bases match TRBD2. Looked up from germline, CDR1 is SGHAT and CDR2 is FQNNGV. This CDR3 spans 15 amino acids. The junction had 6 bases not matched to a gene; V was cut back by 5 bases and J by 9 bases. The CDR3 loop reads CASSRPGLAGAEQFF. For the CDR3, the DNA is TGTGCCAGCAGCCGCCCGGGACTAGCGGGAGCTGAGCAGTTCTTC.

This clone turned up a few times. The genes are TRBV27 and TRBJ2-5; possible D gene TRBD2, 5 bases. V was clipped by 8 bases and J by 5 bases, with 24 bases between them. Looked up from germline, CDR1 is MNHEY and CDR2 is SMNVEV (reference sequence). This CDR3 spans 16 amino acids. Written as DNA, the CDR3 is TGTGCCAGCTATTGCCCCCTAGGTCTCCGCGGGGAGACCCAGTACTTC. Translation gives CASYCPLGLRGETQYF.

This clone came up a few times. The gene calls are TRBV6-1 and TRBJ2-1, with 12 bases fitting TRBD2. V dropped 7 bases and J dropped 10; count of bases not matched to a gene: 8. The germline CDR1 and CDR2 sequences are MNHNS and SASEGT. The CDR3 spans 14 residues. The CDR3 region has the DNA TGTGCCAGCAAGGCTACTAGCGGGGGGAACGAGCAGTTCTTC. It specifies CASKATSGGNEQFF.

This clone was found many times. This chain connects TRBV7-2 to TRBJ1-3, with D hard to call. The CDR3 loop spans 14 amino acids. Germline CDR1 and CDR2: SGHTA and FQGNSA. V lost 6 bases to trimming and J lost 0 bases, with 9 bases between them. The CDR3 spells CASSRANSGNTIYF. The CDR3 nucleotides read TGTGCCAGCAGTAGGGCCAACTCTGGAAACACCATATATTTT.